Shown below are 3 T cell receptor beta chains from a single sample sequenced in a study of cytomegalovirus exposure and HLA in healthy donors. Generated by immunoSEQ multiplex PCR, the TCRdb table keeps only in-frame clones and is missing some. Among some 170,000 clones, approximately 80% were seen once, and the ten largest hold 2% to 2.5%. The specimen was PBMCs. Every receptor here comes from a young man in good health and CMV-seropositive.

The gene calls are TRBV11-3 and TRBJ2-3, with D maybe TRBD2 (6 bases). V was cut by 2 bases and J by 2 bases, with 11 bases left in between. The CDR3 totals 15 residues. Germline CDR1 is SGHNT and CDR2 is YENEEA. CDR3 in amino acids: CASSLNSGFTDTQYF. In DNA, the CDR3 is TGTGCCAGCAGCTTAAATAGCGGCTTCACAGATACGCAGTATTTT.

A single count supports this clone. The V and J genes are TRBV19 and TRBJ2-2; possibly TRBD1 for D (8 bases). Germline V gene sequence: CDR1 LNHDA, CDR2 SQIVND (reference sequence). V was cut by 7 bases and J by 6 bases, with 24 bases left in between. The CDR3 has 17 amino acids. CDR3 sequence (DNA): TGTGCCAGTATCAGCAGGGGGCCAATGGGGGGGTCCGGGGAGCTGTTTTTT. The encoded protein is CASISRGPMGGSGELFF.

The V and J genes are TRBV7-9 and TRBJ2-7, with TRBD2 matching 7 bases. The length of the CDR3 is 14 residues. With V trimmed by 5 bases and J by 3 bases, 7 bases remained unmatched. Germline loops: CDR1 SEHNR, CDR2 FQNEAQ (reference sequence). CDR3: CASSRERGIYEQYF. CDR3 sequence (DNA): TGTGCCAGCAGCCGGGAGCGGGGAATCTACGAGCAGTACTTC. The whole variable domain, remainder taken from reference TRBV7-9 and TRBJ2-7, is DTGVSQNPRHKITKRGQNVTFRCDPISEHNRLYWYRQTLGQGPEFLTYFQNEAQLEKSRLLSDRFSAERPKGSFSTLEIQRTEQGDSAMYLCASSRERGIYEQYFGPGTRLTVT.